This T cell receptor (beta chain) came from a study of blood T cell repertoires in COVID-19. Turning to the study itself: From the United States, Italy and Spain came samples of acute and convalescent COVID-19.

The CDR3 is made up of 12 amino acids. Germline V CDR1 and CDR2: MGHDK, SYGVNS. The V end lost 6 bases, the J end lost 5 bases, and 10 bases lay between the germline ends. In the study's own analysis: Reference gene primer amplification gave estimated nucleated cell counts. Assay used: immunoSEQ multiplex PCR; TCRdb lists only in-frame clones, some missing. V, J and clone size reflect that table, while D and trimming were determined from the DNA. The table records more than 120,000 clones, about 83% of them present only once. Sequencing was performed on peripheral blood. The chain combines TRBV25-1 with TRBJ2-5, with unresolved D. The clonotype originates from a woman aged 45-65 years with active or convalescent COVID-19. The CDR3 region is CASSTQWETQYF. DNA for the CDR3: TGTGCCAGCAGCACCCAGTGGGAGACCCAGTACTTC.